This T cell receptor (beta chain) was identified during a study of T cell responses to AZD1222 COVID-19 vaccine. Sequencing used immunoSEQ multiplex PCR; TCRdb keeps in-frame clones, though not all of them. The sample has roughly 160,000 clones; about 92% are singletons. V lost 0 bases, J lost 1 base, and 11 bases lay in between. CDR3 size: 16 residues. Germline-derived CDR1 and CDR2 are MGHRA and YSYEKL. The source is an adult in good health. This sequence joins TRBV4-1 and TRBJ2-3; D gene unclear. The input for sequencing was peripheral blood, taken on day 0 of AZD1222 vaccination. The CDR3 bases are TGCGCCAGCAGCCAAGAGAAGACTTTAGGCACAGATACGCAGTATTTT. This encodes CASSQEKTLGTDTQYF.